One sample yielded the 2 T cell receptor beta chains listed below, sequenced in a study of blood T cell repertoires in COVID-19. Clones were read by immunoSEQ multiplex PCR, and TCRdb kept only the in-frame ones, dropping some. The table lists roughly 100,000 clones, less than 90% of them singletons. The specimen was peripheral blood. The receptors come from an elderly woman with acute or convalescent COVID-19.

This chain links TRBV3-1 (or the pseudogene TRBV3-2) with TRBJ2-2, with D possibly TRBD2 on 6 matching bases. Trimming stripped 2 bases from V and 1 base from J, with 8 bases between. The CDR3 runs 15 residues. Germline CDR1 is LGHDT and CDR2 is YNNKEL (reference sequence). The CDR3 DNA reads as TGTGCCAGCAGCCAACGGGACTTGAACACCGGGGAGCTGTTTTTT. The encoded protein is CASSQRDLNTGELFF.

The chain joins TRBV3-1 (or the pseudogene TRBV3-2) to TRBJ2-5; possibly TRBD1 for D (5 bases). The germline CDR1 and CDR2 sequences are LGHDT and YNNKEL (reference sequence). The V and J ends lost 4 bases and 5 bases respectively, with 17 bases between them. This CDR3 comprises 15 residues. CDR3 sequence reads: CASSLNRPLGETQYF. DNA of the CDR3: TGTGCCAGCAGCCTAAACAGGCCCCTGGGGGAGACCCAGTACTTC.